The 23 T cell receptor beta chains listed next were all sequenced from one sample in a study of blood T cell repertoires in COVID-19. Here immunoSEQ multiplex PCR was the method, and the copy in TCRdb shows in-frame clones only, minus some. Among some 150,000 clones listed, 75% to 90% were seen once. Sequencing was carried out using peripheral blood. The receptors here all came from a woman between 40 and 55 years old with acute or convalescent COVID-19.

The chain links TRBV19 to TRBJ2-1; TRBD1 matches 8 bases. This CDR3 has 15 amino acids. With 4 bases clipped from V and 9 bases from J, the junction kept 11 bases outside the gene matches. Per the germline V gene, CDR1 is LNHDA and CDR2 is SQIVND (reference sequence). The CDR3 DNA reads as TGTGCCAGTAGTACTAAAGGACAGGGCTTAGTTGAGCAGTTCTTC. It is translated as CASSTKGQGLVEQFF.

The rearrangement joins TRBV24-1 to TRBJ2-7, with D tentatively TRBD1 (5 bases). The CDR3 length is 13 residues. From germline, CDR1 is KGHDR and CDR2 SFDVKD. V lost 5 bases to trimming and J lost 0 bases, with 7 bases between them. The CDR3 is CATSGQFSYEQYF. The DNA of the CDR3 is TGTGCCACCAGTGGACAGTTCTCCTACGAGCAGTACTTC.

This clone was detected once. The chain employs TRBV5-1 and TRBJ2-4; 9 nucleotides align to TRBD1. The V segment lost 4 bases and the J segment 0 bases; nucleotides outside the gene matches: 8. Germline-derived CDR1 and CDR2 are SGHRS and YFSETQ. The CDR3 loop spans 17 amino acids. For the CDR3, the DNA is TGCGCCAGCAGCGGAGCGGTGGGACAGGGAGCCAAAAACATTCAGTACTTC. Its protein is CASSGAVGQGAKNIQYF.

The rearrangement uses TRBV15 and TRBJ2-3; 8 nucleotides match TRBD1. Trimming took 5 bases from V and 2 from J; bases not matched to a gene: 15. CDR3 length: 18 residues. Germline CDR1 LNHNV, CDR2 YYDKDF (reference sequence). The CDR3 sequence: CATSRAVGTGITTDTQYF. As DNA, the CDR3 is TGTGCCACCAGCCGCGCAGTCGGGACAGGAATAACCACAGATACGCAGTATTTT.

The CDR3 DNA follows: TGTGCCAGCAGTGAAAAGTCCCGGGACGAGCAGTACTTC. Amino acids: CASSEKSRDEQYF. The chain links TRBV25-1 to TRBJ2-7, with no clear D. V lost 2 bases and J lost 5, with 10 bases in between. Germline lookup yields CDR1 MGHDK and CDR2 SYGVNS. CDR3 length: 13 amino acids.

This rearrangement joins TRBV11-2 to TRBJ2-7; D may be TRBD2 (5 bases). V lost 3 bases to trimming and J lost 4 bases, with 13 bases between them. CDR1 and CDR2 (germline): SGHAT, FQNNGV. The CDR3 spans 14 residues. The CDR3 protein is CASSFGFLAYEQYF. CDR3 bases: TGTGCCAGCAGCTTTGGTTTCCTAGCATACGAGCAGTACTTC.

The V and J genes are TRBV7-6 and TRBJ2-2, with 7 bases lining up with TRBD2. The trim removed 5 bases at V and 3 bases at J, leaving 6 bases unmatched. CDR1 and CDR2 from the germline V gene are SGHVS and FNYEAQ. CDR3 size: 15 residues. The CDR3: CASSTGLSHTGELFF. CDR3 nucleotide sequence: TGTGCCAGCAGCACGGGACTATCCCACACCGGGGAGCTGTTTTTT. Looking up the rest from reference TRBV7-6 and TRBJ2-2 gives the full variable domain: GAGVSQSPRYKVTKRGQDVALRCDPISGHVSLYWYRQALGQGPEFLTYFNYEAQQDKSGLPNDRFSAERPEGSISTLTIQRTEQRDSAMYRCASSTGLSHTGELFFGEGSRLTVL.

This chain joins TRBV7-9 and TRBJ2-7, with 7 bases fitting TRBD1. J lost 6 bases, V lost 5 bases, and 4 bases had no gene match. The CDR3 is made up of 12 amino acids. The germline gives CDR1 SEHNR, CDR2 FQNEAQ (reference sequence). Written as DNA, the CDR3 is TGTGCCAGCAGCACGACAGGGAGCGAGCAGTACTTC. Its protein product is CASSTTGSEQYF.

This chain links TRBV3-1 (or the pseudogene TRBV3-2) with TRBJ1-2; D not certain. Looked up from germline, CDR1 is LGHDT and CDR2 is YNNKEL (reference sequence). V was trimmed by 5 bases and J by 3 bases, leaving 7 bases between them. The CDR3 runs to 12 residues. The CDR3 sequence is CASSLSDYGYTF. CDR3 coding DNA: TGTGCCAGCAGCTTGAGCGACTATGGCTACACCTTC.

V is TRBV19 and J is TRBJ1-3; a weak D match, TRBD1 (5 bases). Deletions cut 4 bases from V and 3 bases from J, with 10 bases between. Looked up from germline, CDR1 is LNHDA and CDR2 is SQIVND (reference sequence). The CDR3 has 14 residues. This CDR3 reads CASSTGRVGNTIYF. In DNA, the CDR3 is TGTGCCAGTAGTACCGGCAGGGTTGGAAACACCATATATTTT.

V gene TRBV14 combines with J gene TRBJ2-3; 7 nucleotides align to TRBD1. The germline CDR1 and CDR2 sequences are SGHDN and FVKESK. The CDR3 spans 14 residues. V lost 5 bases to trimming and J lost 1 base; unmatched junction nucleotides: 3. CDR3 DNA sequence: TGTGCCAGCAGCACAGGGGTGGGCACAGATACGCAGTATTTT. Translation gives CASSTGVGTDTQYF. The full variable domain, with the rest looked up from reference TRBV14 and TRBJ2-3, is EAGVTQFPSHSVIEKGQTVTLRCDPISGHDNLYWYRRVMGKEIKFLLHFVKESKQDESGMPNNRFLAERTGGTYSTLKVQPAELEDSGVYFCASSTGVGTDTQYFGPGTRLTVL.

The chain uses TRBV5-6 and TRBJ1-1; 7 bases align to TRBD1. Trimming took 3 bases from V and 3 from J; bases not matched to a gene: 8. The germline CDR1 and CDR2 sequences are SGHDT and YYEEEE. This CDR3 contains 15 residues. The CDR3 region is CASSWGTALYTEAFF. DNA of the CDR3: TGTGCCAGCAGCTGGGGGACAGCGTTGTACACTGAAGCTTTCTTT. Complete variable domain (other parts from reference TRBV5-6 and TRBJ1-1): DAGVTQSPTHLIKTRGQQVTLRCSPKSGHDTVSWYQQALGQGPQFIFQYYEEEERQRGNFPDRFSGHQFPNYSSELNVNALLLGDSALYLCASSWGTALYTEAFFGQGTRLTVV.

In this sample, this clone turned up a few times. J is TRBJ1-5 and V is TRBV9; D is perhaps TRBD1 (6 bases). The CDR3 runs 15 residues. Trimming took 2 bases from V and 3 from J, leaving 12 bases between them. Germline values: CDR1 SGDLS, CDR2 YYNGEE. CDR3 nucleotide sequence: TGTGCCAGCAGCGTCCAGGGGTTTTACAATCAGCCCCAGCATTTT. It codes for CASSVQGFYNQPQHF.

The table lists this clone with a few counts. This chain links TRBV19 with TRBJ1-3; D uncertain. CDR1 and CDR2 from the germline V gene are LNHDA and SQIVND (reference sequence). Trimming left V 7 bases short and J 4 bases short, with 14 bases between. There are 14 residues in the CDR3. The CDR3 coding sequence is TGTGCCAGTACCATGAGGTTATCCGGAAACACCATATATTTT. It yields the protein CASTMRLSGNTIYF.

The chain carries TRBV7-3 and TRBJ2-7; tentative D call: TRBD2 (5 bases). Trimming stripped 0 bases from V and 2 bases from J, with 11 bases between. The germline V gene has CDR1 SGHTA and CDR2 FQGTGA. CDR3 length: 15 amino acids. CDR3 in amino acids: CASSLTAGPTYEQYF. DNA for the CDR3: TGTGCCAGCAGCTTAACCGCGGGCCCGACCTACGAGCAGTACTTC.

DNA for the CDR3: TGCAGTGCTAGTGGCAGCGCGGAGACCCAGTACTTC. Residues: CSASGSAETQYF. V and J are TRBV20-1 and TRBJ2-5; no clear D. Trimming removed 3 bases at V and 5 bases at J, with 10 bases between. CDR1 DFQATT and CDR2 SNEGSKA come from the germline V gene (reference sequence). This CDR3 comprises 12 residues.

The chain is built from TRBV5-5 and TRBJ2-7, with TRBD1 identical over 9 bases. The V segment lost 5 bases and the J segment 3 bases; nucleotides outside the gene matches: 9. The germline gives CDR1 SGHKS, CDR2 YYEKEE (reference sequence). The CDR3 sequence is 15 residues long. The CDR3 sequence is CASRRPGTGIYEQYF. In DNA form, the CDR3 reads TGTGCCAGCAGACGCCCCGGGACAGGGATCTACGAGCAGTACTTC.

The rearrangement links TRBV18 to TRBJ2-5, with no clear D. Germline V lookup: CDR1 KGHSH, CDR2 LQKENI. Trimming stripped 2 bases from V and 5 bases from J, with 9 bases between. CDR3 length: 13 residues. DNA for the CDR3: TGTGCCAGCTCACCAGACATCTTGGAGACCCAGTACTTC. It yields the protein CASSPDILETQYF.

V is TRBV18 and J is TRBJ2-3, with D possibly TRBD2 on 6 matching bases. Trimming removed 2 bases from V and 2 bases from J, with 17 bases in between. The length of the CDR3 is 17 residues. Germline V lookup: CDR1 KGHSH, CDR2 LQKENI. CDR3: CASSPSGGTSITDTQYF. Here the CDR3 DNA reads TGTGCCAGCTCACCAAGTGGCGGGACTTCCATCACAGATACGCAGTATTTT.

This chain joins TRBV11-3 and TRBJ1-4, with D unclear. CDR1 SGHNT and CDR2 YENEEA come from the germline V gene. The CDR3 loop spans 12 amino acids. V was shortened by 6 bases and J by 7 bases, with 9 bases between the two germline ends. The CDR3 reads CASSLRGEKLFF. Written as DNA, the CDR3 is TGTGCCAGCAGTCTACGTGGTGAAAAACTGTTTTTT. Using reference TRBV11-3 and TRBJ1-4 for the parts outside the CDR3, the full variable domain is EAGVVQSPRYKIIEKKQPVAFWCNPISGHNTLYWYLQNLGQGPELLIRYENEEAVDDSQLPKDRFSAERLKGVDSTLKIQPAELGDSAVYLCASSLRGEKLFFGSGTQLSVL.

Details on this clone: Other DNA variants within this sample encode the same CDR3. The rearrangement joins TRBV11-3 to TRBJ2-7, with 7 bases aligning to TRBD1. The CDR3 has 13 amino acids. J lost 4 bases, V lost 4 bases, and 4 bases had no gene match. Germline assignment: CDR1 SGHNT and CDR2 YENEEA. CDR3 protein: CASSSGTDYEQYF. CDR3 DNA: TGTGCCAGCAGCTCCGGGACAGATTACGAGCAGTACTTC.

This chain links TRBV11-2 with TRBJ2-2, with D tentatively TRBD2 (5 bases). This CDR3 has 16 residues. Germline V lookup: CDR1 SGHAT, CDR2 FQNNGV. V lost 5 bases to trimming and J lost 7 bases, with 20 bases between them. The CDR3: CASSSRERVFDGELFF. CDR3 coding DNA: TGTGCCAGCAGCAGCCGGGAAAGGGTTTTCGACGGGGAGCTGTTTTTT.

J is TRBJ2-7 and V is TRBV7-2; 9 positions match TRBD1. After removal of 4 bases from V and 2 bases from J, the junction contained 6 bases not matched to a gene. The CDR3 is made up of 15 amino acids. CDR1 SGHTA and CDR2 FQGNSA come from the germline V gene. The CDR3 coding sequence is TGTGCCAGCAGCTGGGGACAGGGTCGTACCTACGAGCAGTACTTC. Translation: CASSWGQGRTYEQYF.